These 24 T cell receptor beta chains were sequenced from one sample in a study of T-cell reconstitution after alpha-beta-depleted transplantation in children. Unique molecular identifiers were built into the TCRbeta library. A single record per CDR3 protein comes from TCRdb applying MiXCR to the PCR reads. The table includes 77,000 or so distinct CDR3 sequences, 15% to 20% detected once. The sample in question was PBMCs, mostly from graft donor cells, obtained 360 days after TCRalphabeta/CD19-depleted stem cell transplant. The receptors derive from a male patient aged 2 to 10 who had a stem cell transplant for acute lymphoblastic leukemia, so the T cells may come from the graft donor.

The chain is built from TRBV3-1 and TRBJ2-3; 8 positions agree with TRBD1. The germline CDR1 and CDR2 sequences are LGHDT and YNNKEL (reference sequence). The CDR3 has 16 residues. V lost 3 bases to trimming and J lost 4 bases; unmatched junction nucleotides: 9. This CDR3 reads CASSQGQALSPDTQYF. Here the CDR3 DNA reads TGTGCCAGCAGCCAGGGACAGGCTCTCTCCCCAGATACGCAGTATTTT.

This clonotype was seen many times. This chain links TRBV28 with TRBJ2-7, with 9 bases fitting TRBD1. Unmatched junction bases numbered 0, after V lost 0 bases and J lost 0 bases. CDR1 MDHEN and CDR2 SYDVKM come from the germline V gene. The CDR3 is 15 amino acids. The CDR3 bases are TGTGCCAGCAGTTTATGGACAGGGGGCTCCTACGAGCAGTACTTC. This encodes CASSLWTGGSYEQYF.

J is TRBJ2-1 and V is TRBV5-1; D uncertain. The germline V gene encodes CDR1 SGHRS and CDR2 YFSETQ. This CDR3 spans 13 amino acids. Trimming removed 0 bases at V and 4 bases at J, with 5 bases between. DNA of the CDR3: TGCGCCAGCAGCTTGGCGTTTTACAATGAGCAGTTCTTC. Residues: CASSLAFYNEQFF.

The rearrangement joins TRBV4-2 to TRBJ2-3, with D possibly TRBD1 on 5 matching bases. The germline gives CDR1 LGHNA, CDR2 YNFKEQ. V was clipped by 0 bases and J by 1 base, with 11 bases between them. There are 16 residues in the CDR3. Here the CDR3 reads CASSQEVGLRTDTQYF. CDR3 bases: TGTGCCAGCAGCCAAGAGGTGGGGCTTCGCACAGATACGCAGTATTTT.

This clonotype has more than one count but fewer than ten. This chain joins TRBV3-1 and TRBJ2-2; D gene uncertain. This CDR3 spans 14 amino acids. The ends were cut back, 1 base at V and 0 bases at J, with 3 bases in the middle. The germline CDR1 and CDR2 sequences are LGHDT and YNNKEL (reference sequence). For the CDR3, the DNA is TGTGCCAGCAGCCAAGTGGCGAACACCGGGGAGCTGTTTTTT. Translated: CASSQVANTGELFF.

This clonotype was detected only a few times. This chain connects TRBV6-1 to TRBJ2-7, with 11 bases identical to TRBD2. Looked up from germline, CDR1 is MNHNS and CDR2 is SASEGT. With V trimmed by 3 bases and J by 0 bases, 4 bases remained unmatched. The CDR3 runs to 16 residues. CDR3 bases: TGTGCCAGCAGTGACGGACTAGCGGGCAGCTCCTACGAGCAGTACTTC. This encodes CASSDGLAGSSYEQYF.

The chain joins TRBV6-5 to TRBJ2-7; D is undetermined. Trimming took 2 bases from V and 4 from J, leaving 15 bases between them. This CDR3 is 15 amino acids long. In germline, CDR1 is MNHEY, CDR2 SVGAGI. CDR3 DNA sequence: TGTGCCAGCAGTTACGGGCTTAGCCTCGGATACGAGCAGTACTTC. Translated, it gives CASSYGLSLGYEQYF.

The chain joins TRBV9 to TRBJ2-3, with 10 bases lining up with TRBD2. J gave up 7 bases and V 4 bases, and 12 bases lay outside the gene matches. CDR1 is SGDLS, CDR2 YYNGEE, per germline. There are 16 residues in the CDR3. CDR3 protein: CASSLESGRALNTQYF. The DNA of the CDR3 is TGTGCCAGCAGCTTAGAAAGCGGGAGGGCCCTGAATACGCAGTATTTT.

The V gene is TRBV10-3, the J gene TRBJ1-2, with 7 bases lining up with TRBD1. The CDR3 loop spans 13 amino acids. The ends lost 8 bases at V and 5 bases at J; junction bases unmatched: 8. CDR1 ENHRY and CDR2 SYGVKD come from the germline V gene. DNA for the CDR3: TGTGCCATCTCCGGGACAGAGTCTTATGGCTACACCTTC. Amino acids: CAISGTESYGYTF.

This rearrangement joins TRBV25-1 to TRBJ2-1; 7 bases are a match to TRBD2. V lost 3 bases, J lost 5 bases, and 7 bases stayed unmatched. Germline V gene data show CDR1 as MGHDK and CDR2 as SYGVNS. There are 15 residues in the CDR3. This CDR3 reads CASSENGRKDNEQFF. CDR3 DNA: TGTGCCAGCAGTGAGAACGGGAGGAAAGACAATGAGCAGTTCTTC.

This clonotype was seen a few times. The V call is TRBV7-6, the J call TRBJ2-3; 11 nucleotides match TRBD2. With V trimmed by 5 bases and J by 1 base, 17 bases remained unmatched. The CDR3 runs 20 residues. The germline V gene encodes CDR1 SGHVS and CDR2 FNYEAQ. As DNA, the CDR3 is TGTGCCAGCAGCGACATTACTAGCGGGAGAGGGAAAACACGCACAGATACGCAGTATTTT. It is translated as CASSDITSGRGKTRTDTQYF.

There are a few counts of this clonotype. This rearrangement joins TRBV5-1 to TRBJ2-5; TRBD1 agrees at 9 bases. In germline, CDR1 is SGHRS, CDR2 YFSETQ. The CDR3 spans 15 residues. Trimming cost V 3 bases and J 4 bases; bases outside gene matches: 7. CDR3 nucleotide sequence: TGCGCCAGCAGCTGGACAGGGGTGGGGGGAGAGACCCAGTACTTC. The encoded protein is CASSWTGVGGETQYF.

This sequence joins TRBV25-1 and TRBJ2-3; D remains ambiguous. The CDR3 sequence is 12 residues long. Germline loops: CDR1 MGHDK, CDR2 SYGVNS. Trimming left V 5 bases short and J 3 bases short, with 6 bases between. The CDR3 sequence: CASSPGTDTQYF. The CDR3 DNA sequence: TGTGCCAGCAGTCCCGGGACAGATACGCAGTATTTT.

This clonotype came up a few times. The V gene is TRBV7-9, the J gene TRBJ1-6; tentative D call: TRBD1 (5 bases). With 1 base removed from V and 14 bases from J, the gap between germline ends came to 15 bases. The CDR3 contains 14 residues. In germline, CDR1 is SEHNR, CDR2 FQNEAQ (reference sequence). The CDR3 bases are TGTGCCAGCAGCTTAGATGTACGGCCGGGGGCCCTCCACTTT. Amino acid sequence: CASSLDVRPGALHF.

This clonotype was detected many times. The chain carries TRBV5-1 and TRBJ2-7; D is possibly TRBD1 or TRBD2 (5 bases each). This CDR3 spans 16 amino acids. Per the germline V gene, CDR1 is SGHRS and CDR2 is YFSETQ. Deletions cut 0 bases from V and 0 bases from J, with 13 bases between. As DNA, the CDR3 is TGCGCCAGCAGCTTGGGTAACGGGGCGCTCTCCTACGAGCAGTACTTC. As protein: CASSLGNGALSYEQYF.

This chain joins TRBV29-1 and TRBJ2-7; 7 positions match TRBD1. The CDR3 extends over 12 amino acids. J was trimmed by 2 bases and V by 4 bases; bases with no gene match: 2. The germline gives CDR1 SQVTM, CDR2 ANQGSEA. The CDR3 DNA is TGCAGCGTTGCACAGGGGCCCTACGAGCAGTACTTC. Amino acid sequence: CSVAQGPYEQYF.

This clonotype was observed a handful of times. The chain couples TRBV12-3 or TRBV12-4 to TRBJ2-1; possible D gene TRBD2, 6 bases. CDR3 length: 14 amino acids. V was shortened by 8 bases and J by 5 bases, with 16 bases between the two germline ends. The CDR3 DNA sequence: TGTGCCAGCTTCCGTTCCGGGGGAAACAATGAGCAGTTCTTC. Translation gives CASFRSGGNNEQFF.

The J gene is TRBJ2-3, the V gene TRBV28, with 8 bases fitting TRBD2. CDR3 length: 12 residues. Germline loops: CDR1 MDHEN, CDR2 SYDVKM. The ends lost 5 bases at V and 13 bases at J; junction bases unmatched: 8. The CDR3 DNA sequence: TGTGCCAGCAGTCCACCGGTCGGGAGGGAGTATTTT. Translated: CASSPPVGREYF.

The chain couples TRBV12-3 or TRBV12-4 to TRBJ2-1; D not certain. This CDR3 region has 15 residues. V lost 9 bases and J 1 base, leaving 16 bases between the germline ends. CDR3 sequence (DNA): TGTGCCAGTCTTGGCTCGTTGGAGTCCTACAATGAGCAGTTCTTC. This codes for CASLGSLESYNEQFF.

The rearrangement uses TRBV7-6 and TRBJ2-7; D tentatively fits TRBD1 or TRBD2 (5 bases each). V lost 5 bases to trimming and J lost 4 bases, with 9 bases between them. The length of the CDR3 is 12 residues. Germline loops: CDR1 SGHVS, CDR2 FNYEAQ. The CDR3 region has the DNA TGTGCCAGCAGCGCAGGGACGTACGAGCAGTACTTC. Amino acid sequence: CASSAGTYEQYF.

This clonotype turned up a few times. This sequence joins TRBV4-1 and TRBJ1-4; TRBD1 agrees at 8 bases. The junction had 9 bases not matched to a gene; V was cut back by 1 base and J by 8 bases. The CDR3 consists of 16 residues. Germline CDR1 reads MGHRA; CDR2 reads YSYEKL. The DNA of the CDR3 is TGCGCCAGCAGCCAAGTGTCGAGACAGGGGAGAGAAAAACTGTTTTTT. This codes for CASSQVSRQGREKLFF.

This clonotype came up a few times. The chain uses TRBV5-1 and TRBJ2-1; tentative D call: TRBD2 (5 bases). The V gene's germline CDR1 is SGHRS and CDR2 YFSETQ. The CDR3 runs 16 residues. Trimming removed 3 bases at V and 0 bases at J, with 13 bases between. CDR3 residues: CASSYMEVGSYNEQFF. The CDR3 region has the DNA TGCGCCAGCAGCTACATGGAGGTGGGCTCCTACAATGAGCAGTTCTTC.

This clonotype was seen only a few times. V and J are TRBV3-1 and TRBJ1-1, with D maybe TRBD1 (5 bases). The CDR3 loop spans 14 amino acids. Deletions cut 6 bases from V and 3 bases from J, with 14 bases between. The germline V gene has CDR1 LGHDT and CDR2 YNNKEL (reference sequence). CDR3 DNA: TGTGCCAGCAGTAACCTTCAGGGCTACACTGAAGCTTTCTTT. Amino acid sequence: CASSNLQGYTEAFF.

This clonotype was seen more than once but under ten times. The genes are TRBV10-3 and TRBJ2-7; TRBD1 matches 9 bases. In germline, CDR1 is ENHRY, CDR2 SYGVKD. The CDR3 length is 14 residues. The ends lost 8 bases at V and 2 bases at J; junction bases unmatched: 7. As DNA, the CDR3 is TGTGCCATCCTAGGGGACAGGGATGCCTACGAGCAGTACTTC. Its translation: CAILGDRDAYEQYF.